The 22 T cell receptor beta chains reported below all come from one sample, sequenced in a study. Profiling relied on immunoSEQ multiplex PCR, and the TCRdb table lists in-frame clones only, not all of them. The sample yields 68,000 or so clones, roughly 95% seen once. Sequencing used PBMCs. The source is a man in his forties with rheumatoid arthritis.

V gene TRBV7-9 combines with J gene TRBJ1-2; 7 bases match TRBD1. The CDR3 runs to 14 residues. Germline lookup yields CDR1 SEHNR and CDR2 FQNEAQ (reference sequence). Trimming cost V 6 bases and J 3 bases; bases outside gene matches: 7. For the CDR3, the DNA is TGTGCCAGCAGTACCGGGACAGATCACTATGGCTACACCTTC. Encoded protein: CASSTGTDHYGYTF.

The chain employs TRBV7-2 and TRBJ2-3, with a tentative D call TRBD2 (5 bases). Germline CDR1 and CDR2: SGHTA and FQGNSA. This CDR3 is 15 amino acids long. The ends were cut back, 6 bases at V and 4 bases at J, with 17 bases in the middle. In nucleotides, the CDR3 is TGTGCCAGCAGGGCTCGGGGATATTGGGCAGATACGCAGTATTTT. This codes for CASRARGYWADTQYF.

This rearrangement joins TRBV11-1 to TRBJ2-1; TRBD1 aligns across 7 bases. This CDR3 spans 16 amino acids. V shed 2 bases, J shed 5 bases, and the junction held 9 bases outside the gene matches. Germline V lookup: CDR1 SGHAT, CDR2 FQDESV (reference sequence). As DNA, the CDR3 is TGTGCCAGCAGCTTACTTCCGGGACAGCCAAACAATGAGCAGTTCTTC. This encodes CASSLLPGQPNNEQFF.

The V call is TRBV5-6, the J call TRBJ2-7; D is unresolved. The CDR3 has 14 amino acids. V was shortened by 0 bases and J by 5 bases, with 12 bases between the two germline ends. Germline CDR1 SGHDT, CDR2 YYEEEE. CDR3 DNA sequence: TGTGCCAGCAGCTTGGCTGGATTCAAGAACGAGCAGTACTTC. Translating gives CASSLAGFKNEQYF.

The chain employs TRBV27 and TRBJ1-1; TRBD1 matches at 7 bases. Germline CDR1 MNHEY, CDR2 SMNVEV (reference sequence). Trimming took 7 bases from V and 0 from J; bases not matched to a gene: 5. There are 14 residues in the CDR3. CDR3 sequence (DNA): TGTGCCAGCATCCAGGGGGGACTGAACACTGAAGCTTTCTTT. This gives the protein CASIQGGLNTEAFF.

The chain is built from TRBV6-5 and TRBJ1-2; 9 nucleotides agree with TRBD1. V dropped 5 bases and J dropped 6; count of bases not matched to a gene: 10. CDR1 and CDR2 (germline): MNHEY, SVGAGI. CDR3 size: 15 residues. CDR3: CASSPRTGDRDGYTF. CDR3 nucleotide sequence: TGTGCCAGCAGTCCGCGGACAGGGGATCGGGATGGCTACACCTTC.

The chain uses TRBV15 and TRBJ2-5; no reliable D call. The germline gives CDR1 LNHNV, CDR2 YYDKDF (reference sequence). The ends were cut back, 0 bases at V and 5 bases at J, with 4 bases in the middle. The length of the CDR3 is 12 residues. The CDR3: CATSRDFETQYF. In DNA, the CDR3 is TGTGCCACCAGCAGAGATTTTGAGACCCAGTACTTC.

The rearrangement joins TRBV10-2 to TRBJ2-2; either TRBD1 or TRBD2 may fit D (6 bases each). The CDR3 length is 16 residues. Trimming stripped 7 bases from V and 2 bases from J, with 17 bases between. Germline values: CDR1 WSHSY, CDR2 SAAADI. The DNA for the CDR3 is TGCGCCAGCAATGGGCGAGGGGGGACAAACACCGGGGAGCTGTTTTTT. Translation gives CASNGRGGTNTGELFF.

V is TRBV3-1 (or the pseudogene TRBV3-2) and J is TRBJ2-7; D may be TRBD1 (6 bases). Germline assignment: CDR1 LGHDT and CDR2 YNNKEL (reference sequence). The length of the CDR3 is 13 residues. V lost 3 bases to trimming and J lost 2 bases, with 8 bases between them. The CDR3 loop reads CASSHTGTYEQYF. CDR3 nucleotide sequence: TGTGCCAGCAGCCACACAGGGACCTACGAGCAGTACTTC.

This chain uses TRBV20-1 with TRBJ1-5; D ambiguous. Deletions cut 6 bases from V and 7 bases from J, with 7 bases between. Germline V gene lookup returns CDR1 DFQATT and CDR2 SNEGSKA (reference sequence). This CDR3 has 10 amino acids. The CDR3 here is CSALNQPQHF. Here the CDR3 DNA reads TGCAGTGCCTTGAACCAGCCCCAGCATTTT.

The J gene is TRBJ2-7, the V gene TRBV19; either TRBD1 or TRBD2 may fit D (5 bases each). The V end lost 3 bases, the J end lost 3 bases, and 18 bases lay between the germline ends. Germline V gene data show CDR1 as LNHDA and CDR2 as SQIVND (reference sequence). CDR3 size: 16 residues. CDR3 residues: CASSMGTADPRYEQYF. The CDR3 DNA is TGTGCCAGTAGTATGGGGACGGCCGACCCACGCTACGAGCAGTACTTC.

The chain joins TRBV6-2 or TRBV6-3 to TRBJ2-1, with D possibly matching TRBD2 (5 bases). CDR1 and CDR2 (germline): MNHEY, SVGEGT. This CDR3 has 14 residues. The V gene lost 6 bases and the J gene lost 0 bases, with 9 bases spanning the gap. CDR3 nucleotides: TGTGCCAGCAGCCAAGGGAGCTCCTACAATGAGCAGTTCTTC. Translation: CASSQGSSYNEQFF.

The V and J genes are TRBV27 and TRBJ1-2; TRBD1 might be the D (5 bases). The ends were cut back, 4 bases at V and 2 bases at J, with 35 bases in the middle. The CDR3 length is 22 residues. Germline V CDR1 and CDR2: MNHEY, SMNVEV (reference sequence). The DNA of the CDR3 is TGTGCCAGCAGTTGGGGGACCCCGAATATACAAAGGACACCGGGGTTAAACTATGGCTACACCTTC. The encoded protein is CASSWGTPNIQRTPGLNYGYTF.

The chain has TRBV27 and TRBJ1-5; D gene ambiguous. Germline CDR1 and CDR2: MNHEY and SMNVEV (reference sequence). The V gene lost 2 bases and the J gene lost 4 bases, with 9 bases spanning the gap. The CDR3 is made up of 14 amino acids. CDR3 in DNA: TGTGCCAGCAGTTTAAGCAGTGTAAATCAGCCCCAGCATTTT. It is translated as CASSLSSVNQPQHF.

V is TRBV6-6 and J is TRBJ2-2, with D possibly being TRBD1 (6 bases). This CDR3 is built from 15 residues. Germline V CDR1 and CDR2: MNHNY, SVGAGI (reference sequence). The V end was cut by 5 bases, the J end by 4 bases, with 14 bases between. The chain's CDR3 is CASSQQGSTTGELFF. The CDR3 DNA reads TGTGCCAGCAGTCAACAGGGTTCGACCACCGGGGAGCTGTTTTTT.

The V call is TRBV6-5, the J call TRBJ1-2; perhaps TRBD1 as D (6 bases). The CDR3 extends over 14 amino acids. Germline V gene data show CDR1 as MNHEY and CDR2 as SVGAGI. V was shortened by 4 bases and J by 2 bases, with 11 bases between the two germline ends. The CDR3 loop is CASSWGATNYGYTF. In nucleotides, the CDR3 is TGTGCCAGCAGTTGGGGGGCGACGAACTATGGCTACACCTTC.

The chain joins TRBV4-3 to TRBJ2-1; the match to TRBD2 covers 14 bases. V lost 1 base and J lost 7; bases outside the gene matches: 0. Germline V gene sequence: CDR1 LGHNA, CDR2 YSLEER. The length of the CDR3 is 15 residues. The DNA for the CDR3 is TGCGCCAGCAGCCAAGGGACTAGCGGGAGGAATGAGCAGTTCTTC. Residues: CASSQGTSGRNEQFF.

The chain has TRBV7-2 and TRBJ2-1; 9 bases line up with TRBD1. This CDR3 is 16 amino acids long. V shed 5 bases, J shed 1 base, and the junction held 6 bases outside the gene matches. Germline CDR1 and CDR2: SGHTA and FQGNSA. The chain's CDR3 is CASSRRQGGSYNEQFF. CDR3 coding DNA: TGTGCCAGCAGCAGAAGACAGGGGGGGTCCTACAATGAGCAGTTCTTC.

This clone was recorded a few times. The chain carries TRBV9 and TRBJ2-2, with D maybe TRBD2 (5 bases). Per the germline V gene, CDR1 is SGDLS and CDR2 is YYNGEE. The CDR3 totals 13 residues. V lost 4 bases to trimming and J lost 6 bases, with 10 bases between them. The CDR3 DNA reads as TGTGCCAGCAGCCCCGGAGGTGCCGGGGAGCTGTTTTTT. Its translation: CASSPGGAGELFF.

The chain uses TRBV5-1 and TRBJ2-3; 10 nucleotides align to TRBD2. The V gene's germline CDR1 is SGHRS and CDR2 YFSETQ. Trimming at V came to 2 bases and at J to 0 bases, leaving 3 bases not matched to a gene. This CDR3 region has 16 residues. CDR3 region: CASSLELAGSTDTQYF. The CDR3 DNA reads as TGCGCCAGCAGCTTAGAACTAGCGGGGAGCACAGATACGCAGTATTTT.

This clone was detected only once. The chain uses TRBV11-1 and TRBJ2-3; 10 bases are shared with TRBD1. The CDR3 has 15 residues. Germline CDR1 is SGHAT and CDR2 is FQDESV (reference sequence). V shed 1 base, J shed 5 bases, and the junction held 3 bases outside the gene matches. DNA of the CDR3: TGTGCCAGCAGCTTAGGGGACAGGGGCGGAGATACGCAGTATTTT. Translation: CASSLGDRGGDTQYF.

This clone was found once. This chain links TRBV9 with TRBJ1-1; tentative D call: TRBD1 (5 bases). CDR3 length equals 13 residues. Looked up from germline, CDR1 is SGDLS and CDR2 is YYNGEE. V was cut by 1 base and J by 4 bases, with 8 bases left in between. The CDR3 DNA is TGTGCCAGCAGCGTATCCGGGGGCACTGAAGCTTTCTTT. Encoded protein: CASSVSGGTEAFF. The full variable domain, rest sourced from reference TRBV9 and TRBJ1-1, is DSGVTQTPKHLITATGQRVTLRCSPRSGDLSVYWYQQSLDQGLQFLIQYYNGEERAKGNILERFSAQQFPDLHSELNLSSLELGDSALYFCASSVSGGTEAFFGQGTRLTVV.